The next 18 T cell receptor beta chains were all read from a single sample in a study of cytomegalovirus exposure and HLA in healthy donors. 13 Jbeta primers and 60 Vbeta primers were used for the PCR. Clones were read by immunoSEQ multiplex PCR, and TCRdb kept only the in-frame ones, dropping some. This repertoire shows about 180,000 clones, around 77% found once; its top ten account for 1%. Material for sequencing was PBMCs. These receptors all come from a woman in her fifties or sixties in good health and CMV-seropositive.

This rearrangement joins TRBV18 to TRBJ2-7, with 7 bases matching TRBD1. The V gene's germline CDR1 is KGHSH and CDR2 LQKENI. The CDR3 extends over 15 amino acids. V lost 3 bases to trimming and J lost 0 bases; unmatched junction nucleotides: 5. CDR3 amino acids: CASSPIGTASYEQYF. Written as DNA, the CDR3 is TGTGCCAGCTCACCGATAGGGACAGCCTCCTACGAGCAGTACTTC.

The chain combines TRBV5-6 with TRBJ2-3; D unresolved. Trimming stripped 1 base from V and 2 bases from J, with 11 bases between. The germline V gene has CDR1 SGHDT and CDR2 YYEEEE. The CDR3 sequence is 15 residues long. The CDR3, as DNA: TGTGCCAGCAGCTTGTTTGGAGAAGCCACAGATACGCAGTATTTT. This translates into CASSLFGEATDTQYF.

The genes are TRBV15 and TRBJ1-5, with D perhaps TRBD1 (5 bases). This CDR3 spans 18 amino acids. Germline CDR1 LNHNV, CDR2 YYDKDF (reference sequence). V gave up 1 base and J gave up 2 bases, with 18 bases separating them. The CDR3 reads CATSRGRDRSVGNQPQHF. In DNA form, the CDR3 reads TGTGCCACCAGCAGAGGCAGGGATCGATCGGTGGGCAATCAGCCCCAGCATTTT.

The rearrangement uses TRBV11-3 and TRBJ1-2; the D gene is possibly TRBD1 (5 bases). The CDR3 extends over 17 amino acids. The V end lost 6 bases, the J end lost 3 bases, and 23 bases lay between the germline ends. Germline loops: CDR1 SGHNT, CDR2 YENEEA. For the CDR3, the DNA is TGTGCCAGCAGTTACGCGGGGGGAACCCACGCCGACTATGGCTACACCTTC. It translates to CASSYAGGTHADYGYTF.

The chain recombines TRBV7-6 with TRBJ2-7; 9 bases match TRBD2. The CDR3 runs 16 residues. Germline lookup yields CDR1 SGHVS and CDR2 FNYEAQ. Losses at the gene ends were 4 bases for V and 4 bases for J; bases not matched to a gene: 11. For the CDR3, the DNA is TGTGCCAGCAGCTCGAGACTAGCGGAGGGGCGGTACGAGCAGTACTTC. Its translation is CASSSRLAEGRYEQYF.

This clone was counted between two and nine times. The chain uses TRBV13 and TRBJ2-1; D not certain. Between the trimmed V and J ends, which lost 0 bases and 6 bases, there was a span of 6 bases. Per germline, CDR1 PRHDT and CDR2 FYEKMQ (reference sequence). The CDR3 extends over 13 amino acids. In DNA, the CDR3 is TGTGCCAGCAGCTTAGGGCGGTCCAATGAGCAGTTCTTC. It codes for CASSLGRSNEQFF.

The CDR3 here is CASSTNRLSGANVLTF. CDR3 bases: TGTGCCAGCAGTACGAACAGGCTCTCTGGGGCCAACGTCCTGACTTTC. The chain links TRBV11-1 to TRBJ2-6; TRBD1 is a possible D gene (5 bases). Germline CDR1 is SGHAT and CDR2 is FQDESV (reference sequence). CDR3 size: 16 residues. The V gene lost 6 bases and the J gene lost 0 bases, with 12 bases spanning the gap.

The V and J genes are TRBV4-2 and TRBJ2-5; the D gene is possibly TRBD1 (7 bases). V lost 0 bases and J lost 3, with 14 bases in between. This CDR3 is 16 amino acids long. The germline V gene has CDR1 LGHNA and CDR2 YNFKEQ. CDR3 DNA sequence: TGTGCCAGCAGCCAAGATCTGCGGGGACAGAAAGAGACCCAGTACTTC. This gives the protein CASSQDLRGQKETQYF.

The chain uses TRBV7-9 and TRBJ2-3; D is unclear. This CDR3 is 13 amino acids long. Germline CDR1 reads SEHNR; CDR2 reads FQNEAQ (reference sequence). V lost 1 base, J lost 3 bases, and 5 bases lay in between. The CDR3 reads CASSLVGTDTQYF. In nucleotides, the CDR3 is TGTGCCAGCAGCTTAGTCGGGACAGATACGCAGTATTTT.

The rearrangement joins TRBV30 to TRBJ1-1, with 10 bases that match TRBD1. V lost 3 bases, J lost 2 bases, and 9 bases stayed unmatched. Germline V CDR1 and CDR2: GTSNPN, SVGIG (reference sequence). The CDR3 is 16 amino acids. The CDR3 loop is CAWRGQGSLINTEAFF. The CDR3 nucleotides read TGTGCCTGGAGGGGACAGGGGTCCTTAATTAACACTGAAGCTTTCTTT.

J is TRBJ2-7 and V is TRBV7-2; TRBD2 is a possible D gene (6 bases). The CDR3 is made up of 14 amino acids. In germline, CDR1 is SGHTA, CDR2 FQGNSA. Trimming took 2 bases from V and 4 from J, leaving 12 bases between them. Here the CDR3 reads CASSLSVAEYEQYF. In DNA form, the CDR3 reads TGTGCCAGCAGCTTATCTGTAGCGGAATACGAGCAGTACTTC.

The chain recombines TRBV19 with TRBJ2-1, with 16 bases that match TRBD2. Germline V lookup: CDR1 LNHDA, CDR2 SQIVND (reference sequence). The CDR3 spans 18 residues. The junction had 5 bases not matched to a gene; V was cut back by 6 bases and J by 0 bases. This chain's CDR3 is CASSPGLAGGPSYNEQFF. In DNA, the CDR3 is TGTGCCAGTAGCCCGGGACTAGCGGGAGGGCCCTCCTACAATGAGCAGTTCTTC.

The DNA of the CDR3 is TGTGCCAGCAGTCCCTTGGGACAGGGAGATTACGAGCAGTACTTC. Its translation is CASSPLGQGDYEQYF. V and J are TRBV25-1 and TRBJ2-7; 9 bases line up with TRBD1. The CDR3 runs 15 residues. V lost 5 bases and J lost 4; bases outside the gene matches: 9. The germline gives CDR1 MGHDK, CDR2 SYGVNS.

The gene calls are TRBV30 and TRBJ2-1, with 8 positions matching TRBD2. Trimming at V came to 5 bases and at J to 8 bases, leaving 11 bases not matched to a gene. Germline loops: CDR1 GTSNPN, CDR2 SVGIG (reference sequence). The CDR3 has 14 residues. CDR3: CAWGGGTRGDEQFF. In DNA, the CDR3 is TGTGCCTGGGGCGGGGGGACTAGGGGTGATGAGCAGTTCTTC.

The rearrangement links TRBV28 to TRBJ1-2; D may be TRBD1 (5 bases). V shed 6 bases and J shed 8 bases, with 19 bases lying between them. CDR1 and CDR2 from the germline V gene are MDHEN and SYDVKM. The CDR3 has 14 residues. DNA for the CDR3: TGTGCCAGCAGCCCCCCCAGGGCCGGGTGGGGCTACACCTTC. This translates into CASSPPRAGWGYTF.

This chain links TRBV28 with TRBJ2-7; TRBD1 is a possible D gene (6 bases). CDR1 is MDHEN, CDR2 SYDVKM, per germline. Trimming took 6 bases from V and 2 from J, leaving 14 bases between them. The CDR3 spans 14 residues. CDR3 in DNA: TGTGCCAGCAGCATCAGGGGCCAACCCTACGAGCAGTACTTC. Translated, it gives CASSIRGQPYEQYF.

The chain uses TRBV5-4 and TRBJ2-5; 9 bases match TRBD1. With 3 bases clipped from V and 4 bases from J, the junction kept 4 bases outside the gene matches. This CDR3 has 14 amino acids. Per germline, CDR1 SGHNT and CDR2 YYREEE (reference sequence). The CDR3: CASSSGQGRETQYF. Written as DNA, the CDR3 is TGTGCCAGCAGCTCGGGACAGGGTAGAGAGACCCAGTACTTC.

The V and J genes are TRBV7-2 and TRBJ2-1; no firm D call. The germline V gene has CDR1 SGHTA and CDR2 FQGNSA. V shed 4 bases and J shed 3 bases, with 4 bases lying between them. CDR3 length: 12 amino acids. CDR3: CASSSVYNEQFF. The CDR3 nucleotides read TGTGCCAGCAGCTCCGTCTACAATGAGCAGTTCTTC.